The entry that follows covers one T cell receptor (beta chain) sequence. Antigen: not known. Assay: immunoSEQ multiplex PCR; the TCRdb copy retains only in-frame clones and omits some. Of approximately 200,000 clones listed, over 70% were seen once; the top ten hold 2.5% to 3%. These data belong to a study of T cell responses to AZD1222 COVID-19 vaccine. Overall study results and limits: Seropositive at baseline were only six AZD1222 recipients. The donors showed a predominance of white British ancestry and of females, with possible underestimation of clonal diversity. Following two doses of AZD1222, Spike-specific TCR breadth and depth rose. Sampled repertoires all dated from after the peak T cell response.

Trimming removed 2 bases from V and 2 bases from J; junction bases left unmatched: 4. Germline lookup yields CDR1 SGHAT and CDR2 FQNNGV. CDR3 length equals 15 residues. The material was peripheral blood, obtained on day 0 of MenACWY control vaccination. This chain joins TRBV11-2 and TRBJ2-7, with 9 nucleotides matching TRBD1. The sequence was collected from an adult in good health. This CDR3 reads CASSLRDREAYEQYF. DNA for the CDR3: TGTGCCAGCAGCTTACGGGACAGGGAAGCCTACGAGCAGTACTTC.